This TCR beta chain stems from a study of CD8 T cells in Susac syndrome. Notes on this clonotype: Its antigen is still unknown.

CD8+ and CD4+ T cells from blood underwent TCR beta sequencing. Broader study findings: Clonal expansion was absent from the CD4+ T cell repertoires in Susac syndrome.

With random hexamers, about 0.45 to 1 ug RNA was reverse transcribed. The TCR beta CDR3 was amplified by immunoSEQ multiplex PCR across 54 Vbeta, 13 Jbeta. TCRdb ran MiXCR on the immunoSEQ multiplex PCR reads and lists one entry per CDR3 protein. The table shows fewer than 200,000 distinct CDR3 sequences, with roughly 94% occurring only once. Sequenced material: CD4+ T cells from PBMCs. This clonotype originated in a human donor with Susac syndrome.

CDR3 in DNA: TGCGCCAGCAGCTTGATCCGGGGGCCAGATACGCAGTATTTT. Protein: CASSLIRGPDTQYF. V usage is TRBV5-1 and J usage is TRBJ2-3, with D tentatively TRBD1 or TRBD2 (6 bases each). The CDR3 has 14 residues. The V end was cut by 1 base, the J end by 4 bases, with 10 bases between. Germline-derived CDR1 and CDR2 are SGHRS and YFSETQ. The whole variable domain, filled in from reference TRBV5-1 and TRBJ2-3, reads KAGVTQTPRYLIKTRGQQVTLSCSPISGHRSVSWYQQTPGQGLQFLFEYFSETQRNKGNFPGRFSGRQFSNSRSEMNVSTLELGDSALYLCASSLIRGPDTQYFGPGTRLTVL.